Sequencing of this T cell receptor (beta chain) was carried out in a study of cytomegalovirus exposure and HLA in healthy donors. Germline V lookup: CDR1 GTSNPN, CDR2 SVGIG (reference sequence). This CDR3 contains 13 residues. V lost 5 bases to trimming and J lost 2 bases, with 13 bases between them. Whole-study results and caveats: V- and J-gene trimming of TCR beta was linked (in a later analysis) to a missense DCLRE1C variant.

Researchers ran the PCR with 60 Vbeta and 13 Jbeta primers. TCRdb's copy holds only in-frame clones and misses some; the assay was immunoSEQ multiplex PCR. Altogether 95,000 to 150,000 clones are present, about 80% being singletons, with the ten largest covering approximately 3.5%. With respect to this clone: Its antigen is unidentified.

This clonotype was sampled from a woman in her forties in good health and CMV-seropositive. The genes are TRBV30 and TRBJ2-7, with D possibly being TRBD1 (5 bases). Material: PBMCs. This CDR3 is CAWLPLTAYEQYF. Here the CDR3 DNA reads TGTGCCTGGCTACCCTTGACAGCCTACGAGCAGTACTTC.